This T cell receptor beta chain stems from a study of blood T cell repertoires in COVID-19. About the research overall: The cDNA or gDNA used as material had been derived from T cells, B-cell-depleted T cells, or PBMCs.

Each participant's cohort was designated according to participant-reported clinical history. Original handling: Estimates of nucleated cell counts were drawn from the amplification of reference gene primers. The method was immunoSEQ multiplex PCR; TCRdb's version includes in-frame clones alone and lacks a portion of them. V and J calls and clone size come straight from that table; D and trimming were deduced from the DNA. The sample comprises approximately 240,000 clones, about 80% of which are singletons, and 1.3% rests with the top ten. Sequenced: PBMCs or T cells enriched from blood (not recorded which). This clonotype was obtained from a woman in her 40s with acute COVID-19.

Written as DNA, the CDR3 is TGTGCCAGCAGCCGACAGGGGTCCCGTAATTCACCCCTCCACTTT. It encodes CASSRQGSRNSPLHF. V gene TRBV7-8 combines with J gene TRBJ1-6, with TRBD1 matching over 8 bases. V shed 5 bases, J shed 6 bases, and the junction held 6 bases outside the gene matches. Per germline, CDR1 SGHVS and CDR2 FQNEAQ. This CDR3 has 15 residues.